The entry below describes one TCR beta chain. Its antigen is unknown. The data derive from a study of response to subunit inactivated influenza vaccine. V was pared by 2 bases and J by 6 bases, with 7 bases between. The CDR3 sequence is 13 residues long. Germline V gene sequence: CDR1 SNHLY, CDR2 FYNNEI. Study-wide results and limits: Few new T cells, the authors suggested, are recruited by each seasonal influenza vaccination.

TCRdb re-called the RT-PCR reads through MiXCR, storing one row per CDR3 protein. This table has more than 200,000 distinct CDR3 sequences, 12% appearing once. The TCR comes from a man in his forties or fifties who received an inactivated influenza vaccine. The rearrangement links TRBV2 to TRBJ2-2; D is undetermined. Sequencing was performed on non-naive T cells sorted from PBMCs, taken approximately 15 days before vaccination. For the CDR3, the DNA is TGTGCCAGCAGTGAAACTCGAGCCGGGGAGCTGTTTTTT. Protein product: CASSETRAGELFF. Combining the CDR3 with reference TRBV2 and TRBJ2-2 gives the whole variable domain EPEVTQTPSHQVTQMGQEVILRCVPISNHLYFYWYRQILGQKVEFLVSFYNNEISEKSEIFDDQFSVERPDGSNFTLKIRSTKLEDSAMYFCASSETRAGELFFGEGSRLTVL.